Sequencing of this T cell receptor (beta chain) was carried out in a study of OX40 agonist ivuxolimab in advanced cancers. Study details: Past anti-PD-1, anti-PD-L1 or anti-CTLA-4 therapy was accepted, and roughly 40% had received some. Study conclusions and caveats: The expanded peripheral T cells' antigen specificity was not determined. Among patients with partial responses at 0.1-3.0 mg/kg, clonal expansion was among the lowest.

For this clone: What it recognizes is unknown.

Sequencing used immunoSEQ multiplex PCR; TCRdb keeps in-frame clones, though not all of them. This sample has around 86,000 clones, with about 89% found just once. Collection of blood occurred at baseline, at cycle 4 day 1, and at cycle 7 day 1. The sequence derives from an adult with an advanced solid tumor such as melanoma, head and neck, liver or kidney cancer. Source: CD4+ or CD8+ T cells sorted from blood, taken in a trial of the OX40 agonist ivuxolimab.

The CDR3 spells CAISESNRWGTEAFF. The CDR3 DNA reads as TGTGCCATCAGTGAGTCGAACAGGTGGGGCACTGAAGCTTTCTTT. The chain is built from TRBV10-3 and TRBJ1-1; a weak D match, TRBD1 (5 bases). CDR3 length: 15 amino acids. Germline V lookup: CDR1 ENHRY, CDR2 SYGVKD. Trimming pared 0 bases from V and 4 bases from J, leaving 12 bases between.